This is a list of T cell receptor beta chains from one sample in a study of CD8+ T cells in alopecia areata. Some clones are missing from TCRdb's copy, which holds only in-frame ones; the method was immunoSEQ multiplex PCR. The sample has roughly 180,000 clones; about 55% are singletons. The sequencing here drew on CD8+ T cells sorted from blood, taken at week 24, from a patient treated with tofacitinib. The receptors originated from a human donor with alopecia areata. Each CDR3 is given with its conserved first and last residue. A D gene is named only where the DNA matches it firmly. The size entry is marked missing in some rows and otherwise reads once, few, many or a size class.

CDR3 length: 13; V gene: TRBV6-5; J gene: TRBJ2-5; clone size: NA; D gene: NA; CDR3 DNA: TGTGCCAGCAGCGGATTATTAGGGGAGACCCAGTACTTC; CDR3 protein: CASSGLLGETQYF
CDR3 length: 15; V gene: TRBV5-6; J gene: TRBJ2-1; clone size: NA; D gene: NA; CDR3 DNA: TGTGCCAGCAGCAGCGCGTACGACAGGTTAAATGAGCAGTTCTTC; CDR3 protein: CASSSAYDRLNEQFF
CDR3 length: 14; V gene: TRBV29-1; J gene: TRBJ2-1; clone size: NA; D gene: NA; CDR3 DNA: TGCAGCGCCGGGGACGTAGGCCCCTACAATGAGCAGTTCTTC; CDR3 protein: CSAGDVGPYNEQFF
CDR3 length: 20; V gene: TRBV29-1; J gene: TRBJ2-3; clone size: NA; D gene: NA; CDR3 DNA: TGCAGCGTTGAAGGCCTACAGGGCTCCGCGCTTACCTCTAGCACAGATACGCAGTATTTT; CDR3 protein: CSVEGLQGSALTSSTDTQYF
CDR3 length: 13; V gene: TRBV13; J gene: TRBJ2-2; clone size: NA; D gene: NA; CDR3 DNA: TGTGCCAGCAGCTGGTCCCTGGCCGGGGAGCTGTTTTTT; CDR3 protein: CASSWSLAGELFF
CDR3 length: 15; V gene: TRBV11-2; J gene: TRBJ2-1; clone size: NA; D gene: TRBD1; CDR3 DNA: TGTGCCAGCAGCTTAGTCCAGGGGGAATACAATGAGCAGTTCTTC; CDR3 protein: CASSLVQGEYNEQFF
CDR3 length: 14; V gene: TRBV5-6; J gene: TRBJ1-1; clone size: NA; D gene: TRBD1; CDR3 DNA: TGTGCCAGCAGCTTGGTGGGGACAGGATCAGAAGCTTTCTTT; CDR3 protein: CASSLVGTGSEAFF
CDR3 length: 11; V gene: TRBV11-2; J gene: TRBJ1-6; clone size: NA; D gene: NA; CDR3 DNA: TGTGCCAGCAGCAACAGCGCCACTCCGACTTTT; CDR3 protein: CASSNSATPTF
CDR3 length: 11; V gene: TRBV19; J gene: TRBJ1-1; clone size: NA; D gene: NA; CDR3 DNA: TGTGCCAGTAGTATCACTTTTGAAGCTTTCTTT; CDR3 protein: CASSITFEAFF
CDR3 length: 14; V gene: TRBV29-1; J gene: TRBJ2-5; clone size: NA; D gene: NA; CDR3 DNA: TGCAGCGTTGAATGGGCGGGGTACCAAGAGACCCAGTACTTC; CDR3 protein: CSVEWAGYQETQYF
CDR3 length: 12; V gene: TRBV30; J gene: TRBJ1-2; clone size: NA; D gene: NA; CDR3 DNA: TGTGCCTGGGAAGTCGGCGGGGATGGCTACACCTTC; CDR3 protein: CAWEVGGDGYTF
CDR3 length: 14; V gene: TRBV6-5; J gene: TRBJ2-1; clone size: NA; D gene: NA; CDR3 DNA: TGTGCCAGCAGTTACCGGGCGGCCTACAATGAGCAGTTCTTC; CDR3 protein: CASSYRAAYNEQFF
CDR3 length: 17; V gene: TRBV13; J gene: TRBJ2-2; clone size: few; D gene: TRBD2; CDR3 DNA: TGTGCCAGCAGCCCAAACCCGGGACTAGCGGTGTCCGGGGAGCTGTTTTTT; CDR3 protein: CASSPNPGLAVSGELFF